A selection of T cell receptor beta chains follows, all from one sample in a study of blood T cell repertoires in COVID-19. The repertoire was sequenced with immunoSEQ multiplex PCR; TCRdb's copy has only in-frame clones and lacks some. The sample has 200,000 to 250,000 clones, around 90% seen once. The sequencing input was PBMCs or T cells enriched from blood (not recorded which). The receptors here all came from a young man with acute COVID-19. The CDR3 runs from the conserved cysteine through the conserved F or W. A D gene is named only where the DNA matches it firmly. Clone size, where shown, is once, few, many, or a class for clones that have expanded.

D	size	J	V	DNA	CDR3
NA	NA	TRBJ2-3	TRBV21-1	TGTGCCAGCAGCAAAGACGACTTCACAGATACGCAGTATTTT	CASSKDDFTDTQYF
NA	NA	TRBJ1-5	TRBV3-1/TRBV3-2	TGTGCCAGCAGCCAAGATGGGGGGGGAGGAGGACAGCCCCAGCATTTT	CASSQDGGGGGQPQHF
NA	NA	TRBJ1-4	TRBV18	TGTGCCAGCTCACCACCGGGGCCAGTCGCGGATGAAAAACTGTTTTTT	CASSPPGPVADEKLFF
NA	NA	TRBJ1-5	TRBV18	TGTGCCAGCTCATCCGCCGACGGGAGCAATCAGCCCCAGCATTTT	CASSSADGSNQPQHF
TRBD2	NA	TRBJ2-1	TRBV7-9	TGTGCCAGCAGCTCCGGGACTAGCGGGAGAAAGGGCCCCTACAATGAGCAGTTCTTC	CASSSGTSGRKGPYNEQFF
TRBD2	NA	TRBJ2-3	TRBV5-6	TGTGCCAGCAGCTTGCTTAGCGGGAGTATAGATACGCAGTATTTT	CASSLLSGSIDTQYF
NA	NA	TRBJ2-3	TRBV25-1	TGTGCCAGCAGTACCTCCCGGTTAGATACGCAGTATTTT	CASSTSRLDTQYF
TRBD2	NA	TRBJ2-3	TRBV7-7	TGTGCTAGCAGCCCAGGGACTAGCGGGAGCACAGATACGCAGTATTTT	CASSPGTSGSTDTQYF
NA	NA	TRBJ2-3	TRBV20-1	TGCAGTGCCTACACAGATACGCAGTATTTT	CSAYTDTQYF
NA	NA	TRBJ2-3	TRBV4-2	TGTGCCAGCAGCCAAGAAGTTCCGGGAGCCGCTCCTGATACGCAGTATTTT	CASSQEVPGAAPDTQYF
TRBD2	NA	TRBJ2-7	TRBV4-2	TGTGCCAGCAGCCAAGTTATGGGACGGGGACTAGCGGGAGGGTACGAGCAGTACTTC	CASSQVMGRGLAGGYEQYF
NA	NA	TRBJ1-6	TRBV9	TGTGCCAGCAGAGTCGACCCGACGGGTAATTCACCCCTCCACTTT	CASRVDPTGNSPLHF
NA	NA	TRBJ2-3	TRBV10-3	TGTGCCATCAGTAACTACAATACGCAGTATTTT	CAISNYNTQYF
NA	NA	TRBJ2-7	TRBV27	TGTGCCAGCAGTTTATCGATGGGGGGCTACGAGCAGTACTTC	CASSLSMGGYEQYF
NA	once	TRBJ2-7	TRBV30	TGTGCCTGGAGTAAGGGGAGGACCTACGAGCAGTACTTC	CAWSKGRTYEQYF
TRBD1	NA	TRBJ2-5	TRBV6-5	TGTGCCAGCAGTTACGACAGGGTGAACCAAGAGACCCAGTACTTC	CASSYDRVNQETQYF
NA	NA	TRBJ1-5	TRBV4-1	TGCGCCAGCAGCAATACGGGGGATCAGCCCCAGCATTTT	CASSNTGDQPQHF
TRBD2	NA	TRBJ2-2	TRBV6-5	TGTGCCAGCAGTCGAGGGACTACACCGGGGGAGCTGTTTTTT	CASSRGTTPGELFF
TRBD1	NA	TRBJ1-1	TRBV7-3	TGTGCCAGCAGCTTAATTGGGACAGAGAACACTGAAGCTTTCTTT	CASSLIGTENTEAFF
TRBD1	NA	TRBJ1-4	TRBV11-2	TGTGCCAGCAGCTTAGGGACAGGGGCCGAAAAACTGTTTTTT	CASSLGTGAEKLFF
TRBD1	NA	TRBJ1-5	TRBV28	TGTGCCAGCAGTCCCCAGGGGGCGGGTCAGCCCCAGCATTTT	CASSPQGAGQPQHF
TRBD1	NA	TRBJ1-5	TRBV30	TGTGCCTGGGCAGGGACAGGGGAAAGTCAGCCCCAGCATTTT	CAWAGTGESQPQHF
TRBD1	NA	TRBJ2-7	TRBV9	TGTGCCAGCAGCGCTACCGGGACAGGGCTCTACGAGCAGTACTTC	CASSATGTGLYEQYF
NA	once	TRBJ2-1	TRBV6-5	TGTGCCAGCAGCTACCTCTCCAGGATGGATGAGCAGTTCTTC	CASSYLSRMDEQFF
NA	NA	TRBJ2-7	TRBV5-1	TGCGCCAGCAGCTGGGGAACCGGGGATTACGAGCAGTACTTC	CASSWGTGDYEQYF